What follows are 18 T cell receptor beta chains derived from one specimen sequenced in a study of cytomegalovirus exposure and HLA in healthy donors. 13 Jbeta primers and 60 Vbeta primers were used for the PCR. Data came from immunoSEQ multiplex PCR; TCRdb stores just in-frame clones and leaves some out. The sample holds 150,000 to 200,000 clones; 65% to 90% are singletons and the top ten take about 2.5%. The sequenced sample consisted of PBMCs. These receptors were collected from a woman between 45 and 65 years old in good health and CMV-seronegative.

This clone was seen more than once but under ten times. The chain employs TRBV11-2 and TRBJ1-5, with 9 nucleotides matching TRBD1. V shed 1 base, J shed 6 bases, and the junction held 4 bases outside the gene matches. This CDR3 contains 15 residues. CDR1 is SGHAT, CDR2 FQNNGV, per germline. The CDR3, as DNA: TGTGCCAGCAGCTTAGGGGACAGGGATGGTCAGCCCCAGCATTTT. It yields the protein CASSLGDRDGQPQHF.

V is TRBV5-4 and J is TRBJ2-1; tentative D call: TRBD2 (6 bases). The CDR3 loop spans 15 amino acids. Germline assignment: CDR1 SGHNT and CDR2 YYREEE (reference sequence). Trimming pared 0 bases from V and 1 base from J, leaving 8 bases between. The CDR3 is CASSLGGGSYNEQFF. The CDR3, as DNA: TGTGCCAGCAGCTTGGGAGGAGGGTCCTACAATGAGCAGTTCTTC.

V gene TRBV7-8 combines with J gene TRBJ2-5; a weak D match, TRBD1 (6 bases). V lost 2 bases, J lost 5 bases, and 18 bases lay in between. CDR1 is SGHVS and CDR2 is FQNEAQ in the germline V gene. CDR3 length: 16 residues. DNA for the CDR3: TGTGCCAGCAGCTTAAGGGTGGGTGGGGGCGCGGAGACCCAGTACTTC. Amino acids: CASSLRVGGGAETQYF.

The V gene is TRBV28, the J gene TRBJ1-3; 9 bases match TRBD1. After removal of 2 bases from V and 6 bases from J, the junction contained 5 bases not matched to a gene. The CDR3 is 15 residues long. Germline CDR1 reads MDHEN; CDR2 reads SYDVKM. CDR3 in amino acids: CASSLRDRVANTIYF. The CDR3 coding sequence is TGTGCCAGCAGTTTACGGGACAGGGTTGCAAACACCATATATTTT.

The chain carries TRBV5-6 and TRBJ2-5; D gene ambiguous. Germline lookup yields CDR1 SGHDT and CDR2 YYEEEE. Trimming left V 0 bases short and J 1 base short, with 10 bases between. The CDR3 totals 15 residues. CDR3 bases: TGTGCCAGCAGCTTGGAACGCGGCAGCCAAGAGACCCAGTACTTC. Translated: CASSLERGSQETQYF.

V is TRBV19 and J is TRBJ1-1; TRBD1 agrees at 7 bases. There are 15 residues in the CDR3. Germline lookup yields CDR1 LNHDA and CDR2 SQIVND (reference sequence). V lost 6 bases to trimming and J lost 7 bases; unmatched junction nucleotides: 14. Here the CDR3 DNA reads TGTGCCAGTAGCCCCGAAAACAGACAGGGTAATGAAGCTTTCTTT. Translation gives CASSPENRQGNEAFF.

The chain has TRBV7-3 and TRBJ2-3, with D possibly matching TRBD1 (5 bases). Germline-derived CDR1 and CDR2 are SGHTA and FQGTGA. V lost 5 bases and J lost 7, with 22 bases in between. The CDR3 runs 16 residues. DNA of the CDR3: TGTGCCAGCAGCCTTACACCTGTTGGGGCACAGAATACGCAGTATTTT. Protein sequence: CASSLTPVGAQNTQYF.

The chain is built from TRBV4-2 and TRBJ2-1; 10 bases are a match to TRBD2. The CDR3 is 16 residues long. With V trimmed by 4 bases and J by 2 bases, 5 bases remained unmatched. Germline CDR1 is LGHNA and CDR2 is YNFKEQ. Here the CDR3 reads CASSRTGLATYNEQFF. In nucleotides, the CDR3 is TGTGCCAGCAGCCGGACGGGACTAGCGACCTACAATGAGCAGTTCTTC.

The genes are TRBV6-6 and TRBJ2-5; TRBD1 is a possible D gene (6 bases). CDR1 MNHNY and CDR2 SVGAGI come from the germline V gene (reference sequence). The CDR3 extends over 15 amino acids. The ends were cut back, 2 bases at V and 5 bases at J, with 15 bases in the middle. The CDR3 here is CASSYDRSSTETQYF. CDR3 nucleotides: TGTGCCAGCAGTTACGACAGGTCCTCCACGGAGACCCAGTACTTC.

In its sample, this clone was seen once. V gene TRBV7-2 combines with J gene TRBJ1-5; the D gene is possibly TRBD1 (6 bases). V shed 5 bases and J shed 7 bases, with 21 bases lying between them. Germline V gene sequence: CDR1 SGHTA, CDR2 FQGNSA. The CDR3 covers 16 residues. CDR3: CASSPRPGGGRQPQHF. The CDR3 DNA reads as TGTGCCAGCAGCCCCCGGCCTGGGGGGGGCAGACAGCCCCAGCATTTT.

The V call is TRBV30, the J call TRBJ2-5, with a weak D call TRBD1 (6 bases). The J call is uncertain, as TRBJ2-7 better fits the DNA end. The CDR3 is 14 amino acids. The germline V gene encodes CDR1 GTSNPN and CDR2 SVGIG (reference sequence). The CDR3 DNA reads as TGTGCCTGTACTACAGGGACCCACTCCTACGAGCAGTACTTC. This translates into CACTTGTHSYEQYF.

This chain connects TRBV5-1 to TRBJ2-1; perhaps TRBD2 as D (5 bases). The germline V and J ends were trimmed by 2 bases and 9 bases, with 12 bases remaining between them. CDR3 length: 13 amino acids. Germline V gene sequence: CDR1 SGHRS, CDR2 YFSETQ. In nucleotides, the CDR3 is TGCGCCAGCAGCTTAATAGTAGCGAGTGAGCAGTTCTTC. This encodes CASSLIVASEQFF.

This chain joins TRBV5-4 and TRBJ2-3, with 9 nucleotides matching TRBD2. The CDR3 length is 16 residues. V lost 5 bases to trimming and J lost 2 bases; unmatched junction nucleotides: 9. Germline CDR1 is SGHNT and CDR2 is YYREEE (reference sequence). CDR3 in DNA: TGTGCCAGCAGACAGGAGGTAGCGGGGGCCACAGATACGCAGTATTTT. Translated, it gives CASRQEVAGATDTQYF.

The rearrangement joins TRBV18 to TRBJ2-1; 14 bases align to TRBD2. With 8 bases clipped from V and 10 bases from J, the junction kept 10 bases outside the gene matches. There are 15 residues in the CDR3. Germline V lookup: CDR1 KGHSH, CDR2 LQKENI. The CDR3 here is CASAPTSGGAREQFF. CDR3 DNA sequence: TGTGCCAGCGCCCCGACTAGCGGGGGGGCTCGAGAGCAGTTCTTC.

The CDR3 region has the DNA TGTGCCAGCAGCTTCTTCTTAACACGTTACGAGCAGTACTTC. This translates into CASSFFLTRYEQYF. The chain recombines TRBV7-2 with TRBJ2-7, with D hard to call. V lost 3 bases and J 4 bases, leaving 13 bases between the germline ends. The CDR3 has 14 residues. Germline V gives CDR1 SGHTA, CDR2 FQGNSA.

This chain joins TRBV29-1 and TRBJ2-7; 7 bases align to TRBD2. Looked up from germline, CDR1 is SQVTM and CDR2 is ANQGSEA. V dropped 6 bases and J dropped 6; count of bases not matched to a gene: 14. CDR3 length equals 14 residues. The DNA of the CDR3 is TGCAGCGTCGCTCAGAGCGGGATCCGAGGCGAGCAGTACTTC. Translated: CSVAQSGIRGEQYF.

This clone appeared a few times. The chain links TRBV23-1 to TRBJ1-3; 7 bases agree with TRBD1. TRBV23-1 is placed among ORFs of uncertain function. The CDR3 contains 17 residues. V shed 6 bases and J 0 bases; nucleotides not matched to a gene: 11. The DNA of the CDR3 is TGCGCCAGCAGGGGACAGTGGTGGGTTAGCTCTGGAAACACCATATATTTT. Translating gives CASRGQWWVSSGNTIYF.

The rearrangement uses TRBV6-5 and TRBJ1-2; TRBD1 aligns across 9 bases. Per the germline V gene, CDR1 is MNHEY and CDR2 is SVGAGI. The J segment lost 7 bases and the V segment lost 6 bases, leaving 3 bases of the junction unmatched. CDR3 size: 12 residues. The CDR3 sequence: CASREQGAGYTF. The CDR3 DNA is TGTGCCAGCAGGGAACAGGGGGCTGGCTACACCTTC.